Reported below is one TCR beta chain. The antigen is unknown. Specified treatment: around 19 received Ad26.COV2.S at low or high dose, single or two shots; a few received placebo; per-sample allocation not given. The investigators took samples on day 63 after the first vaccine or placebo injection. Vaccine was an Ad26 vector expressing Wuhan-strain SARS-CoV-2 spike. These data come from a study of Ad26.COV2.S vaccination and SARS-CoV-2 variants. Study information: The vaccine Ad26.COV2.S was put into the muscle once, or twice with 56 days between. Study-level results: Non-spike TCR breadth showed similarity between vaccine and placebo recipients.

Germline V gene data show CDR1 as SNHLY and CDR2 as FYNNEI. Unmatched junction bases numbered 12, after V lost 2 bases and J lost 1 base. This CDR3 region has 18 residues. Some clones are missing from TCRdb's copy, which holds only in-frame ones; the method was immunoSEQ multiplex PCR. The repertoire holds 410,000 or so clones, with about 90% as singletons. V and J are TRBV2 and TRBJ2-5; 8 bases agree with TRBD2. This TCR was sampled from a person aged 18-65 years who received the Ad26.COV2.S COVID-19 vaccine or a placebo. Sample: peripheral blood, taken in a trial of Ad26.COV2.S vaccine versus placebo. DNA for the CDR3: TGTGCCAGCAGTGAATCTTTTGCCAGCGGGGGCCTCCAAGAGACCCAGTACTTC. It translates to CASSESFASGGLQETQYF.